This TCR beta chain stems from a study of T cell repertoires in ileal Crohn's disease. Notes on the study in general: Postoperative endoscopy occurred within one year, median approximately 7 months.

Trimming shortened V by 6 bases and J by 2 bases, and 11 bases separated the two germline ends. The CDR3 sequence is 14 residues long. Germline V gene sequence: CDR1 MGHDK, CDR2 SYGVNS. This table comes from immunoSEQ multiplex PCR, and its TCRdb copy is limited to in-frame clones, with some not included. The sample lists about 12,000 clones, more than 75% seen once, with 11% in the top ten. The sample's time point: neoterminal ileum biopsy at postoperative endoscopy, about 6 months after surgery. Comments on this clone: Antigen specificity is unknown.

Sequencing was performed on ileal tissue. The rearrangement joins TRBV25-1 to TRBJ1-3, with unresolved D. This TCR came from an adult with Crohn's disease. The CDR3 DNA reads as TGTGCCAGCAGAGAGCCCACGGCTGGAAACACCATATATTTT. This sequence encodes CASREPTAGNTIYF.